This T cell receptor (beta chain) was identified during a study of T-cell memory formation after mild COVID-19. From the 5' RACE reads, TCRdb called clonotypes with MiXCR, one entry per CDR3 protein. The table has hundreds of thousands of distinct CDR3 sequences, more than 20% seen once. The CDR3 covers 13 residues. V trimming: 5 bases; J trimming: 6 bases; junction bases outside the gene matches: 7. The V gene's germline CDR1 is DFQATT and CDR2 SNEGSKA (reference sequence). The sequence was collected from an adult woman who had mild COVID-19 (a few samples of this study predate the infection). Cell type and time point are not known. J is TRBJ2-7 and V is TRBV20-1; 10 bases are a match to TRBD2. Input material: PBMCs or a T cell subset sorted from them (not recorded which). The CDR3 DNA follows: TGCAGTGCTCGCATCCCTAGCGGGAGCGAGCAGTACTTC. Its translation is CSARIPSGSEQYF.